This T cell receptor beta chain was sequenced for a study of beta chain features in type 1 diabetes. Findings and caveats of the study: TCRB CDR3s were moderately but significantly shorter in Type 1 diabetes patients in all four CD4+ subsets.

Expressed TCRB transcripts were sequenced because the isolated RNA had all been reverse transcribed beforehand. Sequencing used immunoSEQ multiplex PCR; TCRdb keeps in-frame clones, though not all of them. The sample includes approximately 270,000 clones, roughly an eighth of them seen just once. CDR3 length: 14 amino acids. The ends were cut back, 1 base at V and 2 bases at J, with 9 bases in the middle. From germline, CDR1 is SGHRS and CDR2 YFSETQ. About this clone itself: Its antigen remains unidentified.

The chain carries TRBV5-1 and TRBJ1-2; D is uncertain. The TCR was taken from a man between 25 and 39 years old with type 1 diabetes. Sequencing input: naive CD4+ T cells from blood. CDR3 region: CASSLSLENYGYTF. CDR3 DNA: TGCGCCAGCAGCTTGTCTTTGGAGAACTATGGCTACACCTTC.